This TCR beta chain was sequenced for a study of blood T cells in healthy people across ages. Comment on this clonotype: Its target is unknown.

The use of a sample-barcoded 5' primer and a J-beta primer mix characterized a second PCR of about 6 to 11 cycles. All samples yielded 3 million or more CDR3-containing paired-end reads. TCRdb re-called the 5' RACE reads with MiXCR, one entry per CDR3 protein. Among some 1,500,000 distinct CDR3 sequences listed, roughly 43% were seen once. The study's findings and limits: Comparison with aged donors showed that long-lived donors had more naive CD4+ cells and higher diversity. Any conclusive comparison of naive versus antigen-experienced cells was prevented by using unsorted PBMCs. Correlation between TCR beta diversity and naive T cell percentage was strong.

The sequence derives from a young woman in good health. The material sequenced was blood.

CDR3 bases: TGTGCCACCCAAGACAGCACTCGTCAGCCCCAGCATTTT. Protein sequence: CATQDSTRQPQHF. The V and J genes are TRBV24-1 and TRBJ1-5; D is perhaps TRBD1 (5 bases). The CDR3 spans 13 residues. V lost 9 bases and J 6 bases, leaving 14 bases between the germline ends. Germline V CDR1 and CDR2: KGHDR, SFDVKD.